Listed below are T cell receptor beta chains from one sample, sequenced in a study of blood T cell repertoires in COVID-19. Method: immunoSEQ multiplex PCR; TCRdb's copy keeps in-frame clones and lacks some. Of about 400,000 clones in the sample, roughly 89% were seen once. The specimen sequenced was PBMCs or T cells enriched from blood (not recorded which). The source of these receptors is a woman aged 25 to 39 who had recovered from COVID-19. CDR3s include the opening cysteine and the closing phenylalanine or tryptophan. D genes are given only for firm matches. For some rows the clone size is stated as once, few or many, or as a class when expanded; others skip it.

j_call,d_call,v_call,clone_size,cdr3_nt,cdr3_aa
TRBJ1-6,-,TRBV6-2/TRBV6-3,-,TGTGCCAGCAGTTTCCCAGTCCCTTCACCCCTCCACTTT,CASSFPVPSPLHF
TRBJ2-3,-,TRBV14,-,TGTGCCAGCAGCCAAACTCTTGCAGATACGCAGTATTTT,CASSQTLADTQYF
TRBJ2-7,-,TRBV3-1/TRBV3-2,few,TGTGCCAGCAGCTCCAGCTCCTACGAGCAGTACTTC,CASSSSSYEQYF
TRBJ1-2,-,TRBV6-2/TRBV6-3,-,TGTGCCAGCAGCCGACGGATCGGCGGCGGCTACACCTTC,CASSRRIGGGYTF
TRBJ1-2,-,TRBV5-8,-,TGTGCCAGCAGAATGCGAGGGAAGGATGGCTACACCTTC,CASRMRGKDGYTF
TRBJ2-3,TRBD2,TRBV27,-,TGTGCCAGCAGCCTTCGGGAGGGGGATACGCAGTATTTT,CASSLREGDTQYF
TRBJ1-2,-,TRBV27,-,TGTGCCAGCAGTTTATCGTCCTTTTATGGCTACACCTTC,CASSLSSFYGYTF
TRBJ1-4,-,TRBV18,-,TGTGCCAGCTCACCCCGAGAGGGAAAAGAAAAACTGTTTTTT,CASSPREGKEKLFF
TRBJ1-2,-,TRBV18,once,TGTGCCAGCTCCGTTTCGGGGAACTATGGCTACACCTTC,CASSVSGNYGYTF
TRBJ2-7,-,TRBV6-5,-,TGTGCCAGCAGAACCGGACACCTCTCCTACGAGCAGTACTTC,CASRTGHLSYEQYF
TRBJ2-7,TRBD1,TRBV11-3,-,TGTGCCAGCAGCCCAGGACAGGGCCTAAACGAGCAGTACTTC,CASSPGQGLNEQYF
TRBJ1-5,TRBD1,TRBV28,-,TGTGCCAGCAGCCTTGGACAGGGGGTAGGTCAGCCCCAGCATTTT,CASSLGQGVGQPQHF
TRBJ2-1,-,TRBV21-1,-,TGTGCCAGCAGAGGGGACAGGACATACAATGAGCAGTTCTTC,CASRGDRTYNEQFF
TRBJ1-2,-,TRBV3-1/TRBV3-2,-,TGTGCCAGCAGCCAAGATTTGTCCTTGGGCTACACCTTC,CASSQDLSLGYTF
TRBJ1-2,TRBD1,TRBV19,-,TGTGCCAGTAGTTTCAACAGGGGGCGCAAGAATAACTATGGCTACACCTTC,CASSFNRGRKNNYGYTF
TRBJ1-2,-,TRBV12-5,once,TGTGCTAGTGGTGGCCATTATGGCTACACCTTC,CASGGHYGYTF
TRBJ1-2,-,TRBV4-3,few,TGCGCCAGCAGCCAAGCCGGCAGGGACTATGGCTACACCTTC,CASSQAGRDYGYTF
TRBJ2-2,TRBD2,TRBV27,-,TGTGCCAGCAGGGGGCGTGGGAGGGTCGACACCGGGGAGCTGTTTTTT,CASRGRGRVDTGELFF
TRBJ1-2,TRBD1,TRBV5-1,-,TGCGCCAGCAGCTACTCCGGGACAGACTATGGCTACACCTTC,CASSYSGTDYGYTF
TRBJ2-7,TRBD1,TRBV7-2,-,TGTGCCAGCAGCCAGCCGGGACAGGGGGATTACGGGCAGTACTTC,CASSQPGQGDYGQYF
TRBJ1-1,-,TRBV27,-,TGTGCCAGCAGTTTAACAGTCAACACTGAAGCTTTCTTT,CASSLTVNTEAFF
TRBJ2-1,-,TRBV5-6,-,TGTGCCAGCAGCGCCCTCCGGGACAACTACTACAATGAGCAGTTCTTC,CASSALRDNYYNEQFF
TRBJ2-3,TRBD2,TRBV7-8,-,TGTGCCAGCTCCCGACTAGCGGGAGTTCCAGATACGCAGTATTTT,CASSRLAGVPDTQYF
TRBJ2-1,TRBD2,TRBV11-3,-,TGTGCCAGCAGCTGGGGTAGCGGGGGCTCTAGGGGGAATGAGCAGTTCTTC,CASSWGSGGSRGNEQFF
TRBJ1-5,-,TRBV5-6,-,TGTGCCAGCAGCTTTTCTGTTGGCAGGGGTTTTAATCAGCCCCAGCATTTT,CASSFSVGRGFNQPQHF
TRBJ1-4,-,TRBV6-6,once,TGTGCCAGCAGTTACTACAGGGCAGGGAATGGTGAAAAACTGTTTTTT,CASSYYRAGNGEKLFF
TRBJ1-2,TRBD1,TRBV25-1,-,TGTGCCAGCAGTCTCACAGGGGGCGGAGGCTACACCTTC,CASSLTGGGGYTF
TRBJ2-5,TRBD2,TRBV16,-,TGTGCCAGCAGCCAATCTAAACTAGCGGGAGTCCAAGAGACCCAGTACTTC,CASSQSKLAGVQETQYF
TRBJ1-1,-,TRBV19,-,TGTGCCAGTAGTATGGGGTCAGGGGCGAAAAACACTGAAGCTTTCTTT,CASSMGSGAKNTEAFF
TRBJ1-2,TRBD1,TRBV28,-,TGTGCCAGCAGGGGACAGGGGAAACTCGGCTACACCTTC,CASRGQGKLGYTF
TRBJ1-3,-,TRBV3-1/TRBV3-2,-,TGTGCCAGCAGCCGCCTCCTGGGGGGGTTCTCTGGAAACACCATATATTTT,CASSRLLGGFSGNTIYF
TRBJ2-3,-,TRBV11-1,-,TGTGCCAGCAGCTCTTTAGAAAACCTTGCAACAGATACGCAGTATTTT,CASSSLENLATDTQYF
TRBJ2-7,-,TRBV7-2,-,TGTGCCAGCAGCTTAGCGTCAACGATAGCCTACGAGCAGTACTTC,CASSLASTIAYEQYF
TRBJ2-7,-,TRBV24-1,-,TGTGCCACCAGTGATTCCCACCCCGGCTCCTACGAGCAGTACTTC,CATSDSHPGSYEQYF
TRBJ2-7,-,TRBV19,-,TGTGCCAGCGGTATTCCGGGAAGAGTCTACGAGCAGTACTTC,CASGIPGRVYEQYF
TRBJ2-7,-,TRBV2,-,TGTGCCAGCAGTGGGGGCAGGGGATACTCCTACGAGCAGTACTTC,CASSGGRGYSYEQYF
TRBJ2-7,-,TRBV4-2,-,TGTGCCAGCAGCCAAGATATGAGGGACGAGCAGTACTTC,CASSQDMRDEQYF
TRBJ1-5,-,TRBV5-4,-,TGTGCCAGCAGCTTGGGGGGGGTCAATCAGCCCCAGCATTTT,CASSLGGVNQPQHF
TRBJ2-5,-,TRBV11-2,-,TGTGCCAGCAGCTTAGTGGGGGCGACCCAGTACTTC,CASSLVGATQYF
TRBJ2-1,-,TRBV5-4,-,TGTGCCAGCAGCCCCGACTTGGGGGCCCGAGGCAATGAGCAGTTCTTC,CASSPDLGARGNEQFF
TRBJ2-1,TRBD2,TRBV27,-,TGTGCCAGCAGTTTATCTCCCAGCGGGAGGTTCGATGAGCAGTTCTTC,CASSLSPSGRFDEQFF
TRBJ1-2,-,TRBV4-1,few,TGCGCCAGCAGCCAGCCCCGGGAGAGGGTGGACGGCTACACCTTC,CASSQPRERVDGYTF
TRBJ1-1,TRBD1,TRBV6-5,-,TGTGCCAGCAGCGGGCTGGGACAGTATACTGAAGCTTTCTTT,CASSGLGQYTEAFF
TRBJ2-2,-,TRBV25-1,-,TGTGCCAGCAGTGGATCGAACTCCAGGGAGCTGTTTTTT,CASSGSNSRELFF
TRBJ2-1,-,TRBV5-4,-,TGTGCCAGCAGGCCGACAGTAGACAATGAGCAGTTCTTC,CASRPTVDNEQFF
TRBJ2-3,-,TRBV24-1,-,TGTGCCACCAGTGATTTACCAGGGAAAGGAGGGCACACAGATACGCAGTATTTT,CATSDLPGKGGHTDTQYF
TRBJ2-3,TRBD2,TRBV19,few,TGTGCCAGTAGTATGGGGACTAGCGAGGGTACAGATACGCAGTATTTT,CASSMGTSEGTDTQYF
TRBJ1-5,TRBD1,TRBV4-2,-,TGTGCCAGCAGCCAGCAAGTGGCCACGGGACAGTCTTTCAATCAGCCCCAGCATTTT,CASSQQVATGQSFNQPQHF
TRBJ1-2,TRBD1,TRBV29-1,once,TGCAGCTTCCGGGACAGGGTCTATGGCTACACCTTC,CSFRDRVYGYTF
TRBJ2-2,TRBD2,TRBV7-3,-,TGTGCCAGCAGCCTCCTAGCGGGTCCCAACACCGGGGAGCTGTTTTTT,CASSLLAGPNTGELFF